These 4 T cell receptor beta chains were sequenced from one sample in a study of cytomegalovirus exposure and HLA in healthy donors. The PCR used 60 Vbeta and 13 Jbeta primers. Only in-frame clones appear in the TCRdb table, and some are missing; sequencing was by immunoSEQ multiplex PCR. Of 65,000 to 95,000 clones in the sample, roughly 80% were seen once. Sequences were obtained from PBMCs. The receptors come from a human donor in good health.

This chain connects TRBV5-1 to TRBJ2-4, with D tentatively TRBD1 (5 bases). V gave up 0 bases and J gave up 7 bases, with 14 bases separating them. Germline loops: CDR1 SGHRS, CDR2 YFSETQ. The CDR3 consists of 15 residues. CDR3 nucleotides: TGCGCCAGCAGCTTGGGTGGATCTTGGGGCAACATTCAGTACTTC. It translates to CASSLGGSWGNIQYF.

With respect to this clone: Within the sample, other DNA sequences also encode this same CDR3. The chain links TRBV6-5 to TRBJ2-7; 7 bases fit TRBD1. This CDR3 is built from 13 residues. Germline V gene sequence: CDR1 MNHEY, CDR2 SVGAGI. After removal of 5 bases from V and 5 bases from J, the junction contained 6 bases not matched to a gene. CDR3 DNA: TGTGCCAGCAGTATCGACAGGGTCCACGAGCAGTACTTC. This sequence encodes CASSIDRVHEQYF.

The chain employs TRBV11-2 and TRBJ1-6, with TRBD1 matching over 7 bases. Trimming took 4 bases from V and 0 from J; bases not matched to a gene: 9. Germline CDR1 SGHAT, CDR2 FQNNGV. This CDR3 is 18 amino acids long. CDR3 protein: CASSSRSGGSSYNSPLHF. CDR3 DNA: TGTGCCAGCAGCTCACGATCAGGGGGGAGCTCCTATAATTCACCCCTCCACTTT.

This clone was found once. In DNA form, the CDR3 reads TGTGCCAGCAGCTGGAAGGCAGAGGGTGGAGAGACCCAGTACTTC. This codes for CASSWKAEGGETQYF. V is TRBV5-4 and J is TRBJ2-5; D may be TRBD2 (5 bases). The CDR3 sequence is 15 residues long. V gave up 3 bases and J gave up 4 bases, with 16 bases separating them. In germline, CDR1 is SGHNT, CDR2 YYREEE (reference sequence).